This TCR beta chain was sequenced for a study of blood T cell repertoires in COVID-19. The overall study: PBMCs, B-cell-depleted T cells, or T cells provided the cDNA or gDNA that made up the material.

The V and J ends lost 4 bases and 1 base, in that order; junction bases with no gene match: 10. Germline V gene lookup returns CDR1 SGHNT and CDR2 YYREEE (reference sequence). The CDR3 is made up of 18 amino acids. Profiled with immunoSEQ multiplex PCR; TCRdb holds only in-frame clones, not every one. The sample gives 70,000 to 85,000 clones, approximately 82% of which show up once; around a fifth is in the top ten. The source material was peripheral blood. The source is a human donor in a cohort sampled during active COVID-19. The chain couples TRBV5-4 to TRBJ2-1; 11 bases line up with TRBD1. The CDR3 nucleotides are TGTGCCAGCAGCGCGGGACAGGGGGGAGCTTTTTCCTACAATGAGCAGTTCTTC. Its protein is CASSAGQGGAFSYNEQFF.